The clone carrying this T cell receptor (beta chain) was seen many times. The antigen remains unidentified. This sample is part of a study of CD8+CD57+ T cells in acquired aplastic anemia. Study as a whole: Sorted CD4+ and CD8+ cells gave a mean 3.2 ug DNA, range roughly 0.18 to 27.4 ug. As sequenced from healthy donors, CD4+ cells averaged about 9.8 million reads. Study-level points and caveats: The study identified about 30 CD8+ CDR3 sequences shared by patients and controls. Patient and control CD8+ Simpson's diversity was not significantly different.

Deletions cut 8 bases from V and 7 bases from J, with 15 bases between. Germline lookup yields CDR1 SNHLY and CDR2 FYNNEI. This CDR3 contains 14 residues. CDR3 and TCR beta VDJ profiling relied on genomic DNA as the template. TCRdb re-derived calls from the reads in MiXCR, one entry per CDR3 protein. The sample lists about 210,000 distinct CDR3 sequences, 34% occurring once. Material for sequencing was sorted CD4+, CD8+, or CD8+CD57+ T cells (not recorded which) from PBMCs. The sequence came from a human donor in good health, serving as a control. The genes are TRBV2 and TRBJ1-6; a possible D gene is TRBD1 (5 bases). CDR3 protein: CASVIGGNNSPLHF. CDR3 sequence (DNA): TGTGCCAGCGTTATCGGGGGTAACAATTCACCCCTCCACTTT.